This T cell receptor beta chain stems from a study of blood T cell repertoires in COVID-19. Whole-study context: The study drew acute and convalescent COVID-19 samples from the United States, Italy and Spain. T cells, B-cell-depleted T cells, or PBMCs provided the cDNA or gDNA that served as material.

The CDR3 is 15 residues long. Trimming took 3 bases from V and 4 from J, leaving 13 bases between them. Per the germline V gene, CDR1 is SNHLY and CDR2 is FYNNEI. Original handling: Estimation of nucleated cell counts relied on the amplification of reference gene primers. TCRdb's copy holds only in-frame clones and misses some; the assay was immunoSEQ multiplex PCR. That table is the source of V, J and clone size, and D and trimming were worked out from the DNA. Among 110,000 or so clones, roughly four fifths were seen once, and the ten largest hold about 12%. The TCR was taken from a human donor in a cohort sampled during active COVID-19. Material for sequencing was peripheral blood. The chain carries TRBV2 and TRBJ1-5, with unresolved D. The CDR3 bases are TGTGCCAGCAGTGAGAGGTCCGTGTGGAATCAGCCCCAGCATTTT. Translating gives CASSERSVWNQPQHF.